This paragraph reports one T cell receptor (beta chain). The germline CDR1 and CDR2 sequences are MNHNY and SVGAGI (reference sequence). Unmatched junction bases numbered 4, after V lost 6 bases and J lost 4 bases. The CDR3 sequence is 14 residues long. The source of the sample is a study of blood T cell repertoires in COVID-19. Original data processing: How many nucleated cells were present was estimated from reference gene primer amplification. Repertoires were generated with immunoSEQ multiplex PCR, while TCRdb's copy carries only in-frame clones and drops some. V and J calls plus clone size are reproduced from that table; the DNA served to infer D and trimming. Of 150,000 to 200,000 clones in the sample, roughly four fifths were seen once.

The receptor's source is a woman in her 70s with COVID-19, enrolled during active disease. The sequencing input was peripheral blood. The V call is TRBV6-6, the J call TRBJ1-2, with TRBD1 matching 11 bases. DNA for the CDR3: TGTGCCAGCAGGTGGACAGGGGGCTCCTATGGCTACACCTTC. Amino acid sequence: CASRWTGGSYGYTF.